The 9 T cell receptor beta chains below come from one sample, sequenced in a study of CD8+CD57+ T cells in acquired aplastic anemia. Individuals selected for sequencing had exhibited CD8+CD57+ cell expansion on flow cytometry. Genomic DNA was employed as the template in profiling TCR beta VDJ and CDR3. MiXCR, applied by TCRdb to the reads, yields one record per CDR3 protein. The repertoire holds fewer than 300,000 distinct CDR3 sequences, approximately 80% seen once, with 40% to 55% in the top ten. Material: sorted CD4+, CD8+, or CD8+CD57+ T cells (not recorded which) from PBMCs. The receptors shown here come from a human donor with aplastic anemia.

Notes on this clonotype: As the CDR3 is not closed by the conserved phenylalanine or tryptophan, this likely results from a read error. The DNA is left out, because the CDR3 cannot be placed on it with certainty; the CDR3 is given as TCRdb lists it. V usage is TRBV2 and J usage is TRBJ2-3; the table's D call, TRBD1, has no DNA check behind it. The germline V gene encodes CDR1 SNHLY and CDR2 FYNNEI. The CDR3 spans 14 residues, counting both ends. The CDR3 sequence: CASSSGADPQYFGP.

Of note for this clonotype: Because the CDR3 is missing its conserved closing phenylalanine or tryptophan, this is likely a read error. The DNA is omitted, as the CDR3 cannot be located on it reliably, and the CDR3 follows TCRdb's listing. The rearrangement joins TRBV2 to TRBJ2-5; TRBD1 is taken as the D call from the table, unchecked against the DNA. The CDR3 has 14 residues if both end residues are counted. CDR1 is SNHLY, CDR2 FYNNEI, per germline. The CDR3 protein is CASSDGGKQEQFFV.

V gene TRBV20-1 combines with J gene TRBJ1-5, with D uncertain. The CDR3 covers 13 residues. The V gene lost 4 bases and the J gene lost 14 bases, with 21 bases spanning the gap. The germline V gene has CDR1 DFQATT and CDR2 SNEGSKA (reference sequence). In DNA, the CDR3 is TGCAGTGCTAACGGACTAGCGGGGTACAATGAGCATTTT. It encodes CSANGLAGYNEHF.

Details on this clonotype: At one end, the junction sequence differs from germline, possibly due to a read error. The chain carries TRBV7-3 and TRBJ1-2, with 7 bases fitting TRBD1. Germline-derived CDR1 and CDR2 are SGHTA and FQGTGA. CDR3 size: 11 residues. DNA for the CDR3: TGTGCCAGCAGCTTTACAGGGGAGACCATCTTC. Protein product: CASSFTGETIF.

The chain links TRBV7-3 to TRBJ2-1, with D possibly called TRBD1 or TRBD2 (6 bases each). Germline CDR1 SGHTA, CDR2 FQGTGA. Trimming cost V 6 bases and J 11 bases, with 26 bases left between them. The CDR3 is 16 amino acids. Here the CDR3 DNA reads TGTGCCAGCAGTTCTAGGGGGGCTTGGGGGGAGGCCCAGCAGTTCTTC. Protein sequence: CASSSRGAWGEAQQFF.

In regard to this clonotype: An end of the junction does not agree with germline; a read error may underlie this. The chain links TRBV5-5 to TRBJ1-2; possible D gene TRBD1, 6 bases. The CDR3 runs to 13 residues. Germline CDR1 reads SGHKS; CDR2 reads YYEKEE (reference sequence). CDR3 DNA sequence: TGCGCCAGCAGCTTGGTAGCGACAGGTGGCTACACCTTC. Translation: CASSLVATGGYTF.

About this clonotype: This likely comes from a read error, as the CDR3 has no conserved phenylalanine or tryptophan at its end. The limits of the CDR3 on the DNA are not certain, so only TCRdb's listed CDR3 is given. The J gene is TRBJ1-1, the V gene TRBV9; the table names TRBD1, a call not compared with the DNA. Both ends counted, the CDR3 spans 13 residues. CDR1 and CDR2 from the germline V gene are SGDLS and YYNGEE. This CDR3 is CASSPGTGVVNEL.

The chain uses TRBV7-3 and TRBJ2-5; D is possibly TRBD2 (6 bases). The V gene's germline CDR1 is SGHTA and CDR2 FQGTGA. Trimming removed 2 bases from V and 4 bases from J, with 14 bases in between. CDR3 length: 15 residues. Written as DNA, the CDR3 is TGTGCCAGCAGCTTATCGCGAACTAGCCCAGAGACCCAGTACTTC. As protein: CASSLSRTSPETQYF.

The CDR3 sequence: CASSLGRGPNTEAYF. The CDR3 nucleotides are TGTGCCAGCAGCTTGGGAAGGGGACCGAACACTGAAGCTTACTTC. The chain is built from TRBV7-6 and TRBJ2-5; D is perhaps TRBD1 or TRBD2 (5 bases each). V lost 3 bases and J 14 bases, leaving 25 bases between the germline ends. The CDR3 loop spans 15 amino acids. Germline CDR1 SGHVS, CDR2 FNYEAQ.